The entry that follows covers one T cell receptor beta chain sequence. Its antigen is still unknown. Looked up from germline, CDR1 is GTSNPN and CDR2 is SVGIG (reference sequence). V shed 3 bases, J shed 2 bases, and the junction held 14 bases outside the gene matches. The CDR3 has 17 amino acids. The table came from immunoSEQ multiplex PCR; TCRdb's copy has only in-frame clones and leaves some out. The sample holds 99,000 or so clones, around 89% seen once. The data belong to a study of T cell responses to AZD1222 COVID-19 vaccine. Study-level results: Across spike, vaccine-associated CD4 TCRs were found, dominant at 160-218 and 743-854. Clonal diversity may have been underestimated, and the donors were mostly white British, with more females than males. Baseline seropositives among AZD1222 recipients totaled only 5 to 7.

This clonotype was obtained from an adult in good health. This material consisted of peripheral blood, taken on day 0 of AZD1222 vaccination. V and J are TRBV30 and TRBJ1-2; TRBD1 agrees at 8 bases. This chain's CDR3 is CAWSARGWTGLNYGYTF. The CDR3 DNA reads as TGTGCCTGGAGCGCCCGTGGTTGGACAGGGTTGAACTATGGCTACACCTTC.